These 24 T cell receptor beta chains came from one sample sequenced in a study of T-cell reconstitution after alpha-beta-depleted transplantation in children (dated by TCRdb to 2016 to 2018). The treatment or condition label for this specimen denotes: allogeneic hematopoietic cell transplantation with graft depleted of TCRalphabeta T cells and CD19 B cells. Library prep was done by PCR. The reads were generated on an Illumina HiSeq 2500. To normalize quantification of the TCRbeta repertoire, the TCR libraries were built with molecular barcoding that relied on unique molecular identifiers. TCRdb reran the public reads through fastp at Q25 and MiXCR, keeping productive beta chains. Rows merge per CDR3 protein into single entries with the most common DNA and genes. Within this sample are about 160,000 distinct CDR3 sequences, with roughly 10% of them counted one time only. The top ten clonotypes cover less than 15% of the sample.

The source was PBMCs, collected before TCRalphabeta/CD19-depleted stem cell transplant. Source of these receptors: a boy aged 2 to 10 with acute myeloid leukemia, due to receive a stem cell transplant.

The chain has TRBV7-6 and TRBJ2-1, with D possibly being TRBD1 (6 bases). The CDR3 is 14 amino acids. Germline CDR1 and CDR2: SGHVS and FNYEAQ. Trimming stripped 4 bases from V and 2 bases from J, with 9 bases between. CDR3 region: CASSSRDTYNEQFF. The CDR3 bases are TGTGCCAGCAGCTCCAGGGACACCTACAATGAGCAGTTCTTC.

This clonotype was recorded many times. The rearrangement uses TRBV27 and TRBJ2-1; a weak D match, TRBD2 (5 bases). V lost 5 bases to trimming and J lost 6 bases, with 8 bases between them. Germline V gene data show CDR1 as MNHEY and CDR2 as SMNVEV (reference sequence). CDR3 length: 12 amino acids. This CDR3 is CASSGGGNEQFF. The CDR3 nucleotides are TGTGCCAGCAGTGGAGGCGGCAATGAGCAGTTCTTC.

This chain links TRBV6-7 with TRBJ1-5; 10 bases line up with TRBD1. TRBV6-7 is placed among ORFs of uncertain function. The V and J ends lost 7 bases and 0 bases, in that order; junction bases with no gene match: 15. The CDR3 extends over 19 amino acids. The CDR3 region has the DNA TGTGCCAGCACCAGACATCGGACAGGGGGACTTTGTAGCAATCAGCCCCAGCATTTT. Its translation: CASTRHRTGGLCSNQPQHF.

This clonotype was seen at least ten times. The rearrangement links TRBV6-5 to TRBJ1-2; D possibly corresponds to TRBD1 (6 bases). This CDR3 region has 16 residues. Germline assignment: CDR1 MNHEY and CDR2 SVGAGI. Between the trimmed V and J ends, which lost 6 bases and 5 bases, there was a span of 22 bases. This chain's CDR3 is CASRLGPDSTTYGYTF. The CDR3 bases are TGTGCCAGCAGACTGGGCCCGGACAGCACGACATATGGCTACACCTTC.

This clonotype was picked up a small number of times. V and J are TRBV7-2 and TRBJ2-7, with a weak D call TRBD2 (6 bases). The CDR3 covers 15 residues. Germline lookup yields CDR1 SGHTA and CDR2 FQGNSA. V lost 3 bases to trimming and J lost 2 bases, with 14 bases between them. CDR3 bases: TGTGCCAGCAGCTTCATCCCCGGGGGAACCTACGAGCAGTACTTC. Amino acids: CASSFIPGGTYEQYF.

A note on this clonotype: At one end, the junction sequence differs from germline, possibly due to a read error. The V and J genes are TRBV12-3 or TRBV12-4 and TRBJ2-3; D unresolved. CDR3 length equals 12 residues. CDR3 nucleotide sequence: TGTGCCAGCAGTTTGCGCACAGATACGCACTATTTT. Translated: CASSLRTDTHYF.

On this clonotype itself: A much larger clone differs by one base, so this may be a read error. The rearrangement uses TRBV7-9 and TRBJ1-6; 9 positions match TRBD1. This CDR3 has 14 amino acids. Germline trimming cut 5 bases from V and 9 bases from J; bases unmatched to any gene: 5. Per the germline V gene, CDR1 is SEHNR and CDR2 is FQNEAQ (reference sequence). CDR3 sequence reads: CASSPGQGSSPLHF. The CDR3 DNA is TGTGCCAGCAGCCCGGGACAGGGAAGTTCACCCCTCCACTTT.

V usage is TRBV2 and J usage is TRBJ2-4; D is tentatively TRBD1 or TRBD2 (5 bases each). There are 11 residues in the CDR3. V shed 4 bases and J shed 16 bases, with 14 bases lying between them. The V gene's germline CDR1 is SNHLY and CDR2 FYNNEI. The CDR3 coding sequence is TGTGCCAGCAGTGTTCGGGGCAGGAGTTACTTC. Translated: CASSVRGRSYF.

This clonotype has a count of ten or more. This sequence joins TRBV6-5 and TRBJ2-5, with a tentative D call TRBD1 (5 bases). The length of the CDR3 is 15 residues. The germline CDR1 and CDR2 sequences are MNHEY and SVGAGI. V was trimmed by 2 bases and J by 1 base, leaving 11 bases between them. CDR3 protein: CASSYLTGVQETQYF. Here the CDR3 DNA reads TGTGCCAGCAGTTACCTTACAGGTGTCCAAGAGACCCAGTACTTC.

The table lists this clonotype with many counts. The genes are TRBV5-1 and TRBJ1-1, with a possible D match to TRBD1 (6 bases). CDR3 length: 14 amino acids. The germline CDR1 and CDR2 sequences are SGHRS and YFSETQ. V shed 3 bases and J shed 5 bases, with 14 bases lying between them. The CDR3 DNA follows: TGCGCCAGCAGCTCGGGGGGCGCGGGGACTGAAGCTTTCTTT. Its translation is CASSSGGAGTEAFF.

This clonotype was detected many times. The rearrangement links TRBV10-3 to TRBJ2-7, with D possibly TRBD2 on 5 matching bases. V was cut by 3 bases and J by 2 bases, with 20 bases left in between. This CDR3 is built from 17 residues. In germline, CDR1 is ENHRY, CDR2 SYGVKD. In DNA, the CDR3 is TGTGCCATCAGTGATTGGAACGCCCAGGACGGGACCTACGAGCAGTACGTC. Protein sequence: CAISDWNAQDGTYEQYV.

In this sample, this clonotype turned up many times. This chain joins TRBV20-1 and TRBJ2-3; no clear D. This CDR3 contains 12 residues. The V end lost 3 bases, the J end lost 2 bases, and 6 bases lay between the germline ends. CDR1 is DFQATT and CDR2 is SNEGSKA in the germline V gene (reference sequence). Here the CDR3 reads CSASPTTDTQYF. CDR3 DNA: TGCAGTGCTAGTCCGACCACAGATACGCAGTATTTT.

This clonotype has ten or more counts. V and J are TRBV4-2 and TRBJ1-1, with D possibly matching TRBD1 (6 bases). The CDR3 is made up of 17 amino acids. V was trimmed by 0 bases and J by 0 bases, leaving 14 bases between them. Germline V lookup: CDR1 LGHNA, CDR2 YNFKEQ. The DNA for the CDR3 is TGTGCCAGCAGCCAAGATCTCGGACAGCTAATGAACACTGAAGCTTTCTTT. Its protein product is CASSQDLGQLMNTEAFF.

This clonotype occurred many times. The CDR3 protein is CASSYAGGFYQPQHF. CDR3 coding DNA: TGTGCCAGCAGTTACGCAGGGGGCTTTTATCAGCCCCAGCATTTT. The chain has TRBV6-5 and TRBJ1-5, with 8 bases that match TRBD1. The germline V gene has CDR1 MNHEY and CDR2 SVGAGI. The junction had 5 bases not matched to a gene; V was cut back by 2 bases and J by 5 bases. The CDR3 runs 15 residues.

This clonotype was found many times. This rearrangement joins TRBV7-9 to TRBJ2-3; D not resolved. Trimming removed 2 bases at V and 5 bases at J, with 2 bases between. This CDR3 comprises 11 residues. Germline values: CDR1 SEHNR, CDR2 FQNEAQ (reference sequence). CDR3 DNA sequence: TGTGCCAGCAGCTTAAAAGATACGCAGTATTTT. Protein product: CASSLKDTQYF.

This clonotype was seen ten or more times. CDR3 protein: CASSQRSLVKGEQFF. CDR3 bases: TGTGCCAGCAGCCAGAGATCCTTGGTAAAGGGTGAGCAGTTCTTC. The chain recombines TRBV4-2 with TRBJ2-1; D gene unclear. This CDR3 spans 15 amino acids. Looked up from germline, CDR1 is LGHNA and CDR2 is YNFKEQ. Trimming cost V 3 bases and J 9 bases, with 18 bases left between them.

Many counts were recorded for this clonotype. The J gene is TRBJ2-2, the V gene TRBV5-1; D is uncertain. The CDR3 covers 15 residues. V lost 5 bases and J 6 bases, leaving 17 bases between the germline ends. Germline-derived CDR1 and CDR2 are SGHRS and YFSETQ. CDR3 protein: CASSFNHPTAGELFF. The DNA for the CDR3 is TGCGCCAGCAGTTTTAATCACCCCACGGCCGGGGAGCTGTTTTTT.

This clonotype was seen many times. CDR3 amino acids: CASSPRPGGPYEQYV. The DNA for the CDR3 is TGTGCCAGCAGCCCCCGACCGGGGGGGCCCTACGAGCAGTACGTC. This rearrangement joins TRBV5-5 to TRBJ2-7; 8 bases fit TRBD2. The V segment lost 4 bases and the J segment 2 bases; nucleotides outside the gene matches: 8. Germline CDR1 reads SGHKS; CDR2 reads YYEKEE (reference sequence). This CDR3 has 15 amino acids.

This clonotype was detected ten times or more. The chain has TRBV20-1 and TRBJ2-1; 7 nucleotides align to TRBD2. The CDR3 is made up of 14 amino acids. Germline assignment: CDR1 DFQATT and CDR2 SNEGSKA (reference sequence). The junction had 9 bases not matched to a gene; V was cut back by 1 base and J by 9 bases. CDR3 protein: CSARVWGRDGEQFF. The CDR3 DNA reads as TGCAGTGCTAGAGTTTGGGGGAGGGATGGTGAGCAGTTCTTC.

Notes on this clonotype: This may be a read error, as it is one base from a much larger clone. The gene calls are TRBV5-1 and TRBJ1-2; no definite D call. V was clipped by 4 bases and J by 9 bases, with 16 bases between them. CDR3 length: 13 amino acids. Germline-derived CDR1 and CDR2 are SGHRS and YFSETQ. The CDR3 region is CASSPNSYDSYTF. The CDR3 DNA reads TGCGCCAGCAGCCCAAACAGTTATGATAGCTACACCTTC.

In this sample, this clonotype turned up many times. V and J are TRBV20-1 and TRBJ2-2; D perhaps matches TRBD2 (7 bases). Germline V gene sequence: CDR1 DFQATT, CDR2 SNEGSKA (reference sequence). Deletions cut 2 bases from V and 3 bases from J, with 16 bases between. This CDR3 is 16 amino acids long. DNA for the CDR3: TGCAGTGCTAGACCCCTAAGGGGGGGGGACACCGGGGAGCTGTTTTTT. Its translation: CSARPLRGGDTGELFF.

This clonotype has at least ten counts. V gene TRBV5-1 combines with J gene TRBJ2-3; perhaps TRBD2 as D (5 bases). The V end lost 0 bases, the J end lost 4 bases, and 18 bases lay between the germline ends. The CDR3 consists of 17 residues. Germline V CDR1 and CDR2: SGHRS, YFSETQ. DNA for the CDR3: TGCGCCAGCAGCTTGGGGAGCGTTCTCGGGATTTCAGATACGCAGTATTTT. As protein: CASSLGSVLGISDTQYF.

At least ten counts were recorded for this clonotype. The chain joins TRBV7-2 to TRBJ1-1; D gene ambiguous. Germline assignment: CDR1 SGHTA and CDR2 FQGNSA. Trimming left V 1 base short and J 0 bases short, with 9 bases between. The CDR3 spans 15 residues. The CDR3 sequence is CASSLDPSMNTEAFF. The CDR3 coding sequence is TGTGCCAGCAGCTTAGACCCCAGTATGAACACTGAAGCTTTCTTT.

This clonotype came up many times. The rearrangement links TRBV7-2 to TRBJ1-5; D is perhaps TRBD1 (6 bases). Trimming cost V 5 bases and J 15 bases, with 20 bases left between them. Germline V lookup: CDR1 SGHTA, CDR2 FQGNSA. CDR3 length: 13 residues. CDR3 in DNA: TGTGCCAGCAGCCCCCGGTGGGGGGGCGGCTGGCATTTT. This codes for CASSPRWGGGWHF.